This entry lists 6 T cell receptor beta chains sequenced from one sample in a study of blood T cell repertoires in COVID-19. Here immunoSEQ multiplex PCR was the method, and the copy in TCRdb shows in-frame clones only, minus some. The data show some 220,000 clones, around 84% seen once. Sequencing input: peripheral blood. The source is a woman aged 60 to 75 who had recovered from COVID-19.

V gene TRBV7-9 combines with J gene TRBJ1-2, with TRBD1 as a possible D gene (5 bases). The CDR3 is 16 residues long. Germline V gene lookup returns CDR1 SEHNR and CDR2 FQNEAQ (reference sequence). The V and J ends lost 0 bases and 0 bases respectively, with 11 bases between them. Written as DNA, the CDR3 is TGTGCCAGCAGCTTAGCAGACAGTCTCCCTAACTATGGCTACACCTTC. Amino acid sequence: CASSLADSLPNYGYTF.

The V and J genes are TRBV15 and TRBJ2-1, with TRBD2 matching over 13 bases. The germline V gene has CDR1 LNHNV and CDR2 YYDKDF (reference sequence). CDR3 length: 19 residues. Trimming at V came to 5 bases and at J to 8 bases, leaving 18 bases not matched to a gene. The CDR3 reads CATSPSVGTSGAIRDEQFF. The CDR3 region has the DNA TGTGCCACCAGCCCGTCGGTTGGGACTAGCGGGGCGATTAGAGATGAGCAGTTCTTC.

The chain employs TRBV9 and TRBJ2-2, with 8 bases fitting TRBD1. CDR3 length: 16 residues. Germline V gene data show CDR1 as SGDLS and CDR2 as YYNGEE. The V segment lost 4 bases and the J segment 5 bases; nucleotides outside the gene matches: 10. CDR3 sequence: CASSPQGALGTGELFF. Written as DNA, the CDR3 is TGTGCCAGCAGCCCGCAGGGGGCGTTGGGTACCGGGGAGCTGTTTTTT.

DNA for the CDR3: TGTGCCAGCAGTTACGACAGGATCAACACTGAAGCTTTCTTT. It is translated as CASSYDRINTEAFF. J is TRBJ1-1 and V is TRBV6-5; D possibly corresponds to TRBD1 (6 bases). This CDR3 comprises 14 residues. The germline V gene has CDR1 MNHEY and CDR2 SVGAGI. V gave up 2 bases and J gave up 2 bases, with 9 bases separating them.

The V and J genes are TRBV9 and TRBJ1-3; a weak D match, TRBD1 (5 bases). Trimming cost V 4 bases and J 2 bases, with 10 bases left between them. Germline V gives CDR1 SGDLS, CDR2 YYNGEE. This CDR3 contains 14 residues. CDR3 residues: CASSRSRAGNTIYF. CDR3 DNA: TGTGCCAGCAGCCGGTCCAGGGCTGGAAACACCATATATTTT.

V usage is TRBV7-9 and J usage is TRBJ1-5; the match to TRBD1 covers 7 bases. This CDR3 spans 16 amino acids. Germline CDR1 is SEHNR and CDR2 is FQNEAQ (reference sequence). V gave up 5 bases and J gave up 6 bases; unmatched junction bases: 13. For the CDR3, the DNA is TGTGCCAGCAGCACCTCGACAGGGTTGGAAGGTCAGCCCCAGCATTTT. Its translation: CASSTSTGLEGQPQHF.